A selection of T cell receptor beta chains follows, all from one sample in a study of blood T cell repertoires in COVID-19. TCRdb's table, derived via immunoSEQ multiplex PCR, lists solely in-frame clones and lacks some. The sample records a few hundred thousand clones, around 85% being singletons. The sequencing input was PBMCs or T cells enriched from blood (not recorded which). The receptors were sampled from a woman aged 40 to 50 with acute COVID-19. CDR3s include the opening cysteine and the closing phenylalanine or tryptophan. Each record gives: V gene, clone size, D gene, J gene, CDR3 protein, CDR3 DNA. The D gene is left open where the match is weak. Only some rows state a clone size, as once, few, many or a class for expanded clones.

>TRBV7-9|NA|NA|TRBJ2-1
CASSFYRVIVTSVGNEQFF
TGTGCCAGCAGCTTTTACAGGGTTATAGTTACTAGTGTGGGCAATGAGCAGTTCTTC
>TRBV18|NA|TRBD2|TRBJ2-1
CASSPTTSGRGNEQFF
TGTGCCAGCTCACCAACCACTAGCGGGAGAGGTAATGAGCAGTTCTTC
>TRBV29-1|NA|TRBD1|TRBJ2-1
CSVALDGTGGGEQFF
TGCAGCGTTGCTCTAGACGGGACAGGGGGTGGTGAGCAGTTCTTC
>TRBV4-3|NA|TRBD1|TRBJ1-1
CASSALRGMNTEAFF
TGCGCCAGCAGCGCCCTCAGGGGGATGAACACTGAAGCTTTCTTT
>TRBV6-5|NA|TRBD1|TRBJ1-4
CASSYGDRANEKLFF
TGTGCCAGCAGTTACGGGGACAGGGCTAATGAAAAACTGTTTTTT
>TRBV15|once|TRBD1|TRBJ1-1
CATSIQGVAEAFF
TGTGCCACCAGCATACAGGGGGTCGCTGAAGCTTTCTTT
>TRBV5-1|NA|TRBD1|TRBJ2-1
CASSLWGTGINNEQFF
TGCGCCAGCAGCTTGTGGGGGACAGGGATCAACAATGAGCAGTTCTTC
>TRBV30|NA|NA|TRBJ2-1
CACKLPGFRYNEQFF
TGTGCCTGCAAACTCCCGGGGTTCCGCTACAATGAGCAGTTCTTC
>TRBV19|NA|NA|TRBJ2-1
CASSQRVYEQFF
TGTGCCAGTAGCCAGAGGGTATATGAGCAGTTCTTC
>TRBV5-6|NA|NA|TRBJ2-5
CASSSVPQETQYF
TGTGCCAGCAGCTCCGTCCCTCAAGAGACCCAGTACTTC
>TRBV7-2|NA|TRBD2|TRBJ2-7
CASSPNLAGGPNEQYF
TGTGCCAGCAGCCCAAACTTAGCGGGAGGGCCTAACGAGCAGTACTTC
>TRBV5-4|NA|NA|TRBJ1-2
CASSLPLQDQGTF
TGTGCCAGCAGCTTACCCTTACAGGACCAGGGCACCTTC
>TRBV21-1|NA|NA|TRBJ1-2
CASSKDPINYGYTF
TGTGCCAGCAGCAAAGATCCCATTAACTATGGCTACACCTTC
>TRBV6-2/TRBV6-3|NA|TRBD1|TRBJ1-2
CASSFRQGPTNYGYTF
TGTGCCAGCAGTTTCCGACAGGGGCCAACTAACTATGGCTACACCTTC
>TRBV5-4|NA|TRBD2|TRBJ2-1
CASSLSGRASYNEQFF
TGTGCCAGCAGCCTTAGCGGGAGGGCCTCCTACAATGAGCAGTTCTTC
>TRBV25-1|NA|NA|TRBJ1-4
CASSDSPSNEKLFF
TGTGCCAGCAGTGATAGCCCTTCTAATGAAAAACTGTTTTTT
>TRBV6-5|once|TRBD1|TRBJ2-1
CASSYTGTEAYNEQFF
TGTGCCAGCAGTTACACCGGGACAGAGGCCTACAATGAGCAGTTCTTC
>TRBV5-1|NA|NA|TRBJ2-1
CASSFGAGPYNEQFF
TGCGCCAGCAGCTTTGGGGCAGGGCCCTACAATGAGCAGTTCTTC
>TRBV19|NA|TRBD1|TRBJ2-7
CASSIGARGQGEQYF
TGTGCCAGTAGTATAGGGGCCAGGGGGCAAGGCGAGCAGTACTTC
>TRBV18|NA|TRBD1|TRBJ1-5
CASSPGQGPAQPQHF
TGTGCCAGCTCGCCGGGACAGGGTCCGGCTCAGCCCCAGCATTTT
>TRBV28|NA|TRBD1|TRBJ2-1
CATASTGGLFLYNEQFF
TGTGCCACAGCATCAACAGGGGGCCTTTTCCTCTACAATGAGCAGTTCTTC
>TRBV11-2|NA|NA|TRBJ2-3
CASSSRLSGDTQYF
TGTGCCAGCAGCTCCCGTCTCAGTGGTGATACGCAGTATTTT
>TRBV29-1|NA|NA|TRBJ2-2
CAAENTGELFF
TGTGCCGCAGAGAACACCGGGGAGCTGTTTTTT
>TRBV27|NA|TRBD2|TRBJ2-1
CASSSASGRSLNEQFF
TGTGCCAGCAGCAGCGCTAGCGGGAGGTCTCTCAATGAGCAGTTCTTC
>TRBV4-2|NA|TRBD2|TRBJ2-3
CASSQDLTTSGRASTDTQYF
TGTGCCAGCAGCCAAGATCTAACGACTAGCGGGAGGGCTAGCACAGATACGCAGTATTTT
>TRBV5-8|NA|NA|TRBJ2-7
CASSPIRSVPSEQYF
TGTGCCAGCAGCCCGATCCGTTCGGTTCCCTCCGAGCAGTACTTC
>TRBV3-1/TRBV3-2|NA|TRBD1|TRBJ2-5
CASSSGQGRETQYF
TGTGCCAGCAGTTCGGGACAGGGACGAGAGACCCAGTACTTC
>TRBV4-1|NA|TRBD1|TRBJ1-5
CASSQEGGTGAQPQHF
TGCGCCAGCAGCCAAGAAGGGGGGACAGGGGCTCAGCCCCAGCATTTT
>TRBV9|NA|TRBD1|TRBJ1-5
CASSAYGQGGPQHF
TGTGCCAGCAGCGCATATGGACAGGGCGGGCCCCAGCATTTT
>TRBV7-2|NA|TRBD1|TRBJ2-5
CASSLGQVRATQYF
TGTGCCAGCAGCCTTGGACAGGTTCGGGCGACCCAGTACTTC